Below, one T cell receptor (beta chain) is given with its context. Germline-derived CDR1 and CDR2 are MNHEY and SVGAGI. Trimming left V 7 bases short and J 0 bases short, with 15 bases between. This CDR3 region has 15 residues. Measured with immunoSEQ multiplex PCR; TCRdb has only the in-frame clones, and not every one. The table records about 27,000 clones, approximately 88% of them present only once. The data were obtained in a study of blood T cell repertoires in COVID-19. Study details: PBMCs, B-cell-depleted T cells, or T cells provided the cDNA or gDNA that made up the material.

The sequence came from a man aged 65 to 79 with active COVID-19. Sequencing used peripheral blood. The genes are TRBV6-5 and TRBJ1-2; D gene ambiguous. The CDR3 is CASNYYGYTNYGYTF. The DNA of the CDR3 is TGTGCCAGCAACTACTACGGGTATACTAACTATGGCTACACCTTC.